This T cell receptor beta chain comes out of a study of T cells in Graves' hyperthyroidism and ophthalmopathy. V lost 3 bases and J lost 7, with 15 bases in between. Germline V lookup: CDR1 MDHEN, CDR2 SYDVKM. CDR3 length: 14 amino acids. Researchers amplified the TCR beta CDR3 regions from RNA transcripts. The HTBI primer set served for first-round RT-PCR of the TCR CDR3. TCRdb analysed the multiplex PCR reads with MiXCR anew, one entry per CDR3 protein. The sample shows roughly 380,000 distinct CDR3 sequences, roughly 13% of them seen only once. This clonotype was recorded many times. A roughly 9.1 ml volume of fresh peripheral blood provided the PBMCs.

The sequenced sample was blood. This receptor was identified in a woman between 18 and 29 years old with Graves' hyperthyroidism. The chain has TRBV28 and TRBJ1-1; D gene ambiguous. The CDR3 sequence is CASSFGLGSVEAFF. CDR3 coding DNA: TGTGCCAGCAGTTTTGGGCTGGGCTCGGTTGAAGCTTTCTTT.